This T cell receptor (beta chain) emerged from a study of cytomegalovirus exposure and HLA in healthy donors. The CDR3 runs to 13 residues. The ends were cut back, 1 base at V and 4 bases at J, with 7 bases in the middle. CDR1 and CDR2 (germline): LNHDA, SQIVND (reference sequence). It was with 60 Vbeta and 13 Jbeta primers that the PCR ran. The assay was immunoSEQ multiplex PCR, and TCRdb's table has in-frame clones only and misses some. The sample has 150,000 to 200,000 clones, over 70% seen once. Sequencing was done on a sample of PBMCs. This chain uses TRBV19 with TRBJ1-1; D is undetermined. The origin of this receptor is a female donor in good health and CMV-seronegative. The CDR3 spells CASSIAVSTEAFF. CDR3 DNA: TGTGCCAGTAGTATAGCCGTCAGCACTGAAGCTTTCTTT.